The present T cell receptor (beta chain) was sequenced within a study of chemoradiotherapy in HPV16-positive cancers. Study observations and caveats: Only a couple of HPV16-positive patients supplied the functional HPV-specificity definition.

Sequencing used immunoSEQ multiplex PCR; TCRdb keeps in-frame clones, though not all of them. The sample gives roughly 70,000 clones, almost 90% of which show up once; roughly 4.2% is in the top ten. A remark on this clone: Its antigen is unknown.

V shed 5 bases and J shed 6 bases, with 17 bases lying between them. Germline V lookup: CDR1 SGHRS, CDR2 YFSETQ. This CDR3 spans 14 amino acids. This specimen was blood, taken from a patient who underwent chemoradiotherapy. This clonotype originated in a human donor with HPV-associated anogenital cancer. V usage is TRBV5-1 and J usage is TRBJ1-1, with D hard to call. CDR3 DNA sequence: TGCGCCAGCAGTAACGAGCCGGGTAGGGCTGAAGCTTTCTTT. Amino acid sequence: CASSNEPGRAEAFF. Filled out from reference TRBV5-1 and TRBJ1-1, the complete variable domain reads KAGVTQTPRYLIKTRGQQVTLSCSPISGHRSVSWYQQTPGQGLQFLFEYFSETQRNKGNFPGRFSGRQFSNSRSEMNVSTLELGDSALYLCASSNEPGRAEAFFGQGTRLTVV.